A single sample is the source of the 28 T cell receptor beta chains below, sequenced in a study of blood T cell repertoires in COVID-19. TCRdb's table, derived via immunoSEQ multiplex PCR, lists solely in-frame clones and lacks some. The sample lists hundreds of thousands of clones, roughly 87% occurring once. Sequencing used PBMCs or T cells enriched from blood (not recorded which). The receptors derive from a woman aged 25 to 39 who had recovered from COVID-19.

The chain has TRBV30 and TRBJ1-1, with a tentative D call TRBD1 (5 bases). The germline V gene has CDR1 GTSNPN and CDR2 SVGIG (reference sequence). This CDR3 spans 13 amino acids. Trimming removed 0 bases at V and 4 bases at J, with 9 bases between. CDR3 residues: CAWSVSGGTEAFF. CDR3 DNA: TGTGCCTGGAGTGTGAGCGGGGGCACTGAAGCTTTCTTT.

The genes are TRBV11-2 and TRBJ2-2; D possibly corresponds to TRBD1 (6 bases). This CDR3 is built from 16 residues. Trimming stripped 5 bases from V and 6 bases from J, with 19 bases between. CDR1 is SGHAT, CDR2 FQNNGV, per germline. The CDR3 loop is CASSPILANRAGELFF. The CDR3 nucleotides are TGTGCCAGCAGCCCAATTCTCGCAAACAGGGCCGGGGAGCTGTTTTTT.

This clone was detected only once. This chain joins TRBV6-5 and TRBJ2-5; possible D gene TRBD2, 6 bases. CDR1 and CDR2 from the germline V gene are MNHEY and SVGAGI. The CDR3 totals 15 residues. V dropped 6 bases and J dropped 1 base, with 15 bases sitting between them. CDR3 region: CASSWGNGGQETQYF. As DNA, the CDR3 is TGTGCCAGCAGCTGGGGTAACGGGGGCCAAGAGACCCAGTACTTC.

This chain uses TRBV18 with TRBJ2-7; the match to TRBD1 covers 10 bases. Per germline, CDR1 KGHSH and CDR2 LQKENI. The trim removed 2 bases at V and 6 bases at J, leaving 4 bases unmatched. The CDR3 has 14 residues. The CDR3 DNA follows: TGTGCCAGCTCACCAAGGGACAGGGGAGTCGAGCAGTACTTC. Translating it yields CASSPRDRGVEQYF.

The V and J genes are TRBV19 and TRBJ2-7; D is perhaps TRBD2 (5 bases). Germline CDR1 LNHDA, CDR2 SQIVND (reference sequence). The CDR3 consists of 12 residues. Trimming took 5 bases from V and 2 from J, leaving 7 bases between them. CDR3 protein: CASSEGTYEQYF. CDR3 DNA: TGTGCCAGTAGTGAGGGTACCTACGAGCAGTACTTC. Variable domain in full (rest from reference TRBV19 and TRBJ2-7): DGGITQSPKYLFRKEGQNVTLSCEQNLNHDAMYWYRQDPGQGLRLIYYSQIVNDFQKGDIAEGYSVSREKKESFPLTVTSAQKNPTAFYLCASSEGTYEQYFGPGTRLTVT.

This rearrangement joins TRBV19 to TRBJ2-7; unclear D gene. CDR1 and CDR2 (germline): LNHDA, SQIVND (reference sequence). V was shortened by 3 bases and J by 2 bases, with 8 bases between the two germline ends. The CDR3 is 13 residues long. DNA of the CDR3: TGTGCCAGTAGTATTATGCCGGCCTACGAGCAGTACTTC. Translated, it gives CASSIMPAYEQYF.

In this sample, this clone turned up a few times. This chain joins TRBV11-2 and TRBJ2-5, with D unclear. The V gene lost 2 bases and the J gene lost 5 bases, with 12 bases spanning the gap. The CDR3 runs to 14 residues. Germline values: CDR1 SGHAT, CDR2 FQNNGV. The CDR3 reads CASSLFEAMETQYF. CDR3 coding DNA: TGTGCCAGCAGCTTATTCGAAGCGATGGAGACCCAGTACTTC.

This chain joins TRBV19 and TRBJ1-2; maybe TRBD1 (6 bases). The CDR3 spans 13 residues. The germline gives CDR1 LNHDA, CDR2 SQIVND (reference sequence). V gave up 5 bases and J gave up 4 bases, with 11 bases separating them. CDR3 nucleotide sequence: TGTGCCAGTAGTTTGGACAGCCTCTATGGCTACACCTTC. This gives the protein CASSLDSLYGYTF.

The chain has TRBV5-1 and TRBJ2-1, with TRBD2 matching over 8 bases. J was trimmed by 2 bases and V by 1 base; bases with no gene match: 2. The V gene's germline CDR1 is SGHRS and CDR2 YFSETQ. This CDR3 contains 15 residues. The CDR3 loop is CASSLFSGTYNEQFF. For the CDR3, the DNA is TGCGCCAGCAGCTTGTTTAGCGGGACCTACAATGAGCAGTTCTTC.

This rearrangement joins TRBV3-1 (or the pseudogene TRBV3-2) to TRBJ2-1; 12 nucleotides match TRBD1. CDR1 and CDR2 (germline): LGHDT, YNNKEL (reference sequence). Trimming took 3 bases from V and 10 from J; bases not matched to a gene: 4. This CDR3 has 14 residues. This CDR3 reads CASSHGTGGREQFF. CDR3 in DNA: TGTGCCAGCAGCCATGGGACAGGGGGCAGGGAGCAGTTCTTC.

The chain combines TRBV4-1 with TRBJ2-3; 7 bases align to TRBD2. V lost 4 bases and J lost 9; bases outside the gene matches: 16. This CDR3 has 16 residues. Germline V gene data show CDR1 as MGHRA and CDR2 as YSYEKL. The CDR3 here is CASSPPPKRGVGTQYF. Here the CDR3 DNA reads TGCGCCAGCAGCCCACCTCCCAAGCGGGGTGTGGGGACGCAGTATTTT.

This rearrangement joins TRBV6-5 to TRBJ1-2, with 7 bases matching TRBD1. CDR3 size: 16 residues. Germline CDR1 MNHEY, CDR2 SVGAGI. Germline trimming cut 0 bases from V and 4 bases from J; bases unmatched to any gene: 8. The CDR3, as DNA: TGTGCCAGCAGTTACTCGATTCTCAGGGGGGCCTATGGCTACACCTTC. Translated, it gives CASSYSILRGAYGYTF.

A single count supports this clone. This chain connects TRBV27 to TRBJ1-1, with D possibly matching TRBD1 (6 bases). Per germline, CDR1 MNHEY and CDR2 SMNVEV (reference sequence). The CDR3 has 14 residues. The V end was cut by 5 bases, the J end by 6 bases, with 16 bases between. The CDR3 loop is CASSLHRESPEAFF. CDR3 nucleotides: TGTGCCAGCAGTCTCCACAGGGAATCTCCTGAAGCTTTCTTT.

This clone was seen a handful of times. The rearrangement joins TRBV5-1 to TRBJ2-6, with D maybe TRBD1 (6 bases). V was cut by 3 bases and J by 0 bases, with 10 bases left in between. The CDR3 extends over 16 amino acids. From germline, CDR1 is SGHRS and CDR2 YFSETQ. This CDR3 reads CASSSGQTSGANVLTF. The DNA for the CDR3 is TGCGCCAGCAGCTCTGGACAGACCTCTGGGGCCAACGTCCTGACTTTC. Looking up the rest from reference TRBV5-1 and TRBJ2-6 gives the full variable domain: KAGVTQTPRYLIKTRGQQVTLSCSPISGHRSVSWYQQTPGQGLQFLFEYFSETQRNKGNFPGRFSGRQFSNSRSEMNVSTLELGDSALYLCASSSGQTSGANVLTFGAGSRLTVL.

The rearrangement joins TRBV19 to TRBJ1-2; 8 nucleotides align to TRBD1. The CDR3 runs 13 residues. Germline CDR1 and CDR2: LNHDA and SQIVND (reference sequence). The ends lost 10 bases at V and 2 bases at J; junction bases unmatched: 6. The CDR3 is CATGTGPNYGYTF. DNA for the CDR3: TGTGCCACCGGGACAGGCCCCAACTATGGCTACACCTTC.

To note about this clone: Other DNA sequences in the sample encode the same CDR3. V usage is TRBV7-8 and J usage is TRBJ1-1; D is undetermined. V shed 4 bases and J shed 5 bases, with 11 bases lying between them. The germline V gene encodes CDR1 SGHVS and CDR2 FQNEAQ. This CDR3 is built from 13 residues. In nucleotides, the CDR3 is TGTGCCAGCAGCTCCAGCGGCGAGACTGAAGCTTTCTTT. It encodes CASSSSGETEAFF.

This sequence joins TRBV3-1 (or the pseudogene TRBV3-2) and TRBJ1-6; TRBD1 might be the D (6 bases). There are 14 residues in the CDR3. The V end was cut by 1 base, the J end by 7 bases, with 8 bases between. The germline gives CDR1 LGHDT, CDR2 YNNKEL (reference sequence). The CDR3 reads CASSQGTENSPLHF. The CDR3 DNA sequence: TGTGCCAGCAGCCAAGGGACAGAGAATTCACCCCTCCACTTT.

V gene TRBV4-1 combines with J gene TRBJ2-1; 11 nucleotides agree with TRBD1. CDR1 is MGHRA and CDR2 is YSYEKL in the germline V gene. Unmatched junction bases numbered 4, after V lost 6 bases and J lost 6 bases. The CDR3 sequence is 14 residues long. CDR3 in amino acids: CASRAGTGGNEQFF. In DNA, the CDR3 is TGCGCCAGCAGGGCCGGGACAGGGGGCAATGAGCAGTTCTTC.

The count of this clone is one. The V gene is TRBV24-1, the J gene TRBJ2-7; TRBD1 is a possible D gene (6 bases). CDR1 and CDR2 (germline): KGHDR, SFDVKD. Trimming stripped 1 base from V and 3 bases from J, with 12 bases between. The CDR3 is made up of 15 amino acids. The CDR3: CATSDLEGDVYEQYF. Written as DNA, the CDR3 is TGTGCCACCAGTGATTTAGAGGGGGACGTCTACGAGCAGTACTTC.

This clone was counted a few times. The V gene is TRBV5-4, the J gene TRBJ2-7; D remains ambiguous. This CDR3 is 12 amino acids long. Germline assignment: CDR1 SGHNT and CDR2 YYREEE (reference sequence). Trimming left V 2 bases short and J 0 bases short, with 3 bases between. The DNA of the CDR3 is TGTGCCAGCAGCTTTAACTCCTACGAGCAGTACTTC. Amino acids: CASSFNSYEQYF.

V and J are TRBV10-3 and TRBJ1-5; 8 bases match TRBD1. The CDR3 covers 14 residues. Per germline, CDR1 ENHRY and CDR2 SYGVKD. V shed 5 bases and J 4 bases; nucleotides not matched to a gene: 4. This CDR3 is CAISRQGKNQPQHF. The DNA of the CDR3 is TGTGCCATCAGTAGACAGGGGAAGAATCAGCCCCAGCATTTT.

The V and J genes are TRBV25-1 and TRBJ2-1; TRBD1 might be the D (5 bases). Trimming stripped 6 bases from V and 0 bases from J, with 18 bases between. Germline V gives CDR1 MGHDK, CDR2 SYGVNS. This CDR3 is 17 amino acids long. The DNA for the CDR3 is TGTGCCAGCAGACCTTTAGGGGTTCGAGGCTCCTACAATGAGCAGTTCTTC. It yields the protein CASRPLGVRGSYNEQFF. The full variable domain, completed using reference TRBV25-1 and TRBJ2-1, is EADIYQTPRYLVIGTGKKITLECSQTMGHDKMYWYQQDPGMELHLIHYSYGVNSTEKGDLSSESTVSRIRTEHFPLTLESARPSHTSQYLCASRPLGVRGSYNEQFFGPGTRLTVL.

The CDR3 sequence: CATSSGVSGSYEQYF. The CDR3, as DNA: TGTGCCACCAGCTCGGGGGTATCGGGCTCCTACGAGCAGTACTTC. J is TRBJ2-7 and V is TRBV24-1; D is possibly TRBD2 (6 bases). Trimming shortened V by 7 bases and J by 0 bases, and 15 bases separated the two germline ends. The CDR3 loop spans 15 amino acids. Germline V lookup: CDR1 KGHDR, CDR2 SFDVKD.

This chain uses TRBV18 with TRBJ2-3, with TRBD1 matching over 7 bases. This CDR3 is built from 16 residues. Per the germline V gene, CDR1 is KGHSH and CDR2 is LQKENI. Trimming removed 6 bases from V and 3 bases from J; junction bases left unmatched: 12. The CDR3 DNA sequence: TGTGCCAGCTCCCAACCTGTTCACAGGGGAACAGATACGCAGTATTTT. Translating it yields CASSQPVHRGTDTQYF.

The J gene is TRBJ1-6, the V gene TRBV10-3; weak D call: TRBD1 (5 bases). The ends were cut back, 2 bases at V and 8 bases at J, with 7 bases in the middle. Germline V gives CDR1 ENHRY, CDR2 SYGVKD. CDR3 length equals 13 residues. The CDR3 DNA reads as TGTGCCATCAGTGAGCAGACAGATTCACCCCTCCACTTT. It is translated as CAISEQTDSPLHF.

This chain joins TRBV7-3 and TRBJ1-1; tentative D call: TRBD1 (6 bases). V lost 3 bases and J lost 3, with 8 bases in between. The germline CDR1 and CDR2 sequences are SGHTA and FQGTGA. The length of the CDR3 is 13 residues. The CDR3 is CASSFGQHTEAFF. CDR3 bases: TGTGCCAGCAGCTTCGGACAGCACACTGAAGCTTTCTTT.

This chain joins TRBV5-1 and TRBJ1-6, with 8 nucleotides matching TRBD1. This CDR3 is built from 15 residues. V gave up 5 bases and J gave up 5 bases; unmatched junction bases: 6. Germline V lookup: CDR1 SGHRS, CDR2 YFSETQ. The CDR3 is CASRFGTGHNSPLHF. The DNA of the CDR3 is TGCGCCAGCAGGTTCGGGACAGGACATAATTCACCCCTCCACTTT.

This clone was counted once. The J gene is TRBJ2-5, the V gene TRBV7-9; D may be TRBD2 (5 bases). Between the trimmed V and J ends, which lost 6 bases and 4 bases, there was a span of 12 bases. This CDR3 spans 13 amino acids. The germline V gene has CDR1 SEHNR and CDR2 FQNEAQ (reference sequence). The CDR3 bases are TGTGCCAGCAGATCGAGCGGCAGAGAGACCCAGTACTTC. Translating gives CASRSSGRETQYF.